These 19 T cell receptor beta chains came from one sample sequenced in a study of blood T cell repertoires in COVID-19. Here immunoSEQ multiplex PCR was the method, and the copy in TCRdb shows in-frame clones only, minus some. The sample has roughly 230,000 clones, 80% to 90% seen once. Sequencing used peripheral blood. The receptor set was obtained from a woman aged 40-49 years who had recovered from COVID-19.

This chain joins TRBV20-1 and TRBJ2-3; D not certain. This CDR3 region has 10 residues. With 4 bases removed from V and 7 bases from J, the gap between germline ends came to 6 bases. Germline V gene lookup returns CDR1 DFQATT and CDR2 SNEGSKA (reference sequence). The CDR3 DNA reads as TGCAGTGCTAACCAGAATACGCAGTATTTT. It codes for CSANQNTQYF.

The sample holds a few counts of this clone. The J gene is TRBJ1-1, the V gene TRBV3-1 (or the pseudogene TRBV3-2); 8 bases agree with TRBD1. Trimming took 11 bases from V and 4 from J; bases not matched to a gene: 6. CDR3 length: 12 residues. Germline CDR1 is LGHDT and CDR2 is YNNKEL (reference sequence). Written as DNA, the CDR3 is TGTGCCTCAGCACAGGGGGGCACTGAAGCTTTCTTT. Protein product: CASAQGGTEAFF.

CDR3 region: CASSSLGTGYYGYTF. In DNA, the CDR3 is TGTGCCAGTAGTTCCTTGGGGACAGGGTACTATGGCTACACCTTC. J is TRBJ1-2 and V is TRBV19, with 9 bases identical to TRBD1. V gave up 5 bases and J gave up 3 bases; unmatched junction bases: 7. The germline CDR1 and CDR2 sequences are LNHDA and SQIVND (reference sequence). CDR3 length equals 15 residues.

The CDR3: CASKITGAGSTDTQYF. The DNA for the CDR3 is TGTGCCAGTAAGATTACAGGGGCCGGGAGCACAGATACGCAGTATTTT. This rearrangement joins TRBV2 to TRBJ2-3; 7 positions match TRBD1. V lost 9 bases, J lost 0 bases, and 12 bases stayed unmatched. CDR1 is SNHLY and CDR2 is FYNNEI in the germline V gene. CDR3 length equals 16 residues.

The chain uses TRBV3-1 (or the pseudogene TRBV3-2) and TRBJ2-1; 8 bases map to TRBD2. The V gene's germline CDR1 is LGHDT and CDR2 YNNKEL (reference sequence). With V trimmed by 3 bases and J by 7 bases, 11 bases remained unmatched. CDR3 size: 16 residues. The CDR3 bases are TGTGCCAGCAGCCACGATCCGGGACTAGGCCCGAATGAGCAGTTCTTC. It specifies CASSHDPGLGPNEQFF.

V is TRBV6-5 and J is TRBJ1-1, with a tentative D call TRBD1 (5 bases). Per germline, CDR1 MNHEY and CDR2 SVGAGI. V shed 2 bases and J shed 4 bases, with 11 bases lying between them. CDR3 length equals 14 residues. CDR3 coding DNA: TGTGCCAGCAGTTACGATCAGGGCTCCACTGAAGCTTTCTTT. Its translation is CASSYDQGSTEAFF.

This sequence joins TRBV29-1 and TRBJ1-1, with D possibly TRBD1 on 6 matching bases. Per the germline V gene, CDR1 is SQVTM and CDR2 is ANQGSEA. This CDR3 spans 13 amino acids. V was cut by 3 bases and J by 0 bases, with 8 bases left in between. As DNA, the CDR3 is TGCAGCGTTGAGAGGGGGATGAACACTGAAGCTTTCTTT. As protein: CSVERGMNTEAFF.

The chain joins TRBV28 to TRBJ2-5; 7 bases match TRBD2. CDR3 length: 17 amino acids. Unmatched junction bases numbered 14, after V lost 3 bases and J lost 4 bases. The germline CDR1 and CDR2 sequences are MDHEN and SYDVKM. Here the CDR3 DNA reads TGTGCCAGCAGTTTTTTTGAGTCAGGGAGGGTGAGAGAGACCCAGTACTTC. Protein product: CASSFFESGRVRETQYF. Drawing the rest from reference TRBV28 and TRBJ2-5, the complete variable domain is DVKVTQSSRYLVKRTGEKVFLECVQDMDHENMFWYRQDPGLGLRLIYFSYDVKMKEKGDIPEGYSVSREKKERFSLILESASTNQTSMYLCASSFFESGRVRETQYFGPGTRLLVL.

V usage is TRBV2 and J usage is TRBJ1-2; the D gene is possibly TRBD1 (5 bases). This CDR3 has 13 amino acids. Germline CDR1 reads SNHLY; CDR2 reads FYNNEI. V lost 7 bases, J lost 7 bases, and 16 bases lay in between. In DNA form, the CDR3 reads TGTGCCAGCACCGTGGGGGGATTTAGTGGCTACACCTTC. Its translation is CASTVGGFSGYTF.

V is TRBV7-9 and J is TRBJ2-7; D possibly corresponds to TRBD1 (5 bases). V shed 5 bases and J shed 3 bases, with 14 bases lying between them. CDR1 SEHNR and CDR2 FQNEAQ come from the germline V gene (reference sequence). The CDR3 spans 14 residues. CDR3: CASSANNRFYEQYV. The CDR3 DNA follows: TGTGCCAGCAGCGCAAATAACAGGTTCTACGAGCAGTACGTC.

The chain has TRBV4-1 and TRBJ1-2; TRBD1 matches 10 bases. Germline CDR1 and CDR2: MGHRA and YSYEKL. The V segment lost 5 bases and the J segment 2 bases; nucleotides outside the gene matches: 2. This CDR3 contains 14 residues. CDR3 sequence: CASSMDRGNYGYTF. The CDR3 coding sequence is TGCGCCAGCAGCATGGACAGGGGGAACTATGGCTACACCTTC.

The chain combines TRBV2 with TRBJ2-7; a weak D match, TRBD1 (7 bases). This CDR3 comprises 17 residues. V was trimmed by 2 bases and J by 5 bases, leaving 22 bases between them. Germline CDR1 and CDR2: SNHLY and FYNNEI. The CDR3 here is CASSEFIRTGREDEQYF. CDR3 nucleotide sequence: TGTGCCAGCAGTGAATTTATCAGGACAGGTAGGGAGGACGAGCAGTACTTC.

This clone was detected only a few times. The chain has TRBV7-8 and TRBJ2-1, with a tentative D call TRBD1 (6 bases). Trimming pared 4 bases from V and 11 bases from J, leaving 18 bases between. The CDR3 spans 14 residues. CDR1 and CDR2 (germline): SGHVS, FQNEAQ. The CDR3 sequence: CASSSGTSTIKQFF. The CDR3 DNA reads TGTGCCAGCAGCTCGGGGACATCTACAATAAAGCAGTTCTTC.

This clone was observed a handful of times. The J gene is TRBJ1-1, the V gene TRBV12-3 or TRBV12-4; D gene unclear. CDR3 length equals 9 residues. The V end was cut by 6 bases, the J end by 13 bases, with 9 bases between. CDR3 loop: CASSPLGFF. The CDR3 DNA sequence: TGTGCCAGCAGCCCGCTCGGTTTCTTT.

V gene TRBV19 combines with J gene TRBJ1-2; D is unresolved. CDR3 size: 14 residues. Trimming shortened V by 9 bases and J by 0 bases, and 14 bases separated the two germline ends. Germline V gives CDR1 LNHDA, CDR2 SQIVND (reference sequence). The CDR3 region has the DNA TGTGCCAGCTCACCGACTGGTCCTAACTATGGCTACACCTTC. It is translated as CASSPTGPNYGYTF.

CDR3 sequence (DNA): TGTGCCAGCAGCTTTACCCTACGGACTAGCGGGAGATTTCGGGAGCAGTTCTTC. The encoded protein is CASSFTLRTSGRFREQFF. This chain links TRBV11-2 with TRBJ2-1; TRBD2 matches 13 bases. J lost 10 bases, V lost 3 bases, and 15 bases had no gene match. The CDR3 is 18 residues long. The V gene's germline CDR1 is SGHAT and CDR2 FQNNGV.

This clone was seen a single time. CDR3 protein: CASSDRSFAGNTIYF. The CDR3 DNA reads TGTGCCAGCAGCGACAGGAGCTTTGCGGGAAACACCATATATTTT. The V call is TRBV9, the J call TRBJ1-3, with D tentatively TRBD1 (5 bases). Germline loops: CDR1 SGDLS, CDR2 YYNGEE. The CDR3 runs to 15 residues. Trimming cost V 3 bases and J 4 bases, with 14 bases left between them.

This clone has a handful of counts. The chain uses TRBV2 and TRBJ2-7; 7 bases are shared with TRBD1. CDR1 and CDR2 from the germline V gene are SNHLY and FYNNEI. The CDR3 extends over 11 amino acids. V dropped 8 bases and J dropped 4; count of bases not matched to a gene: 2. The CDR3 here is CASGTAYEQYF. For the CDR3, the DNA is TGTGCCAGCGGGACAGCTTACGAGCAGTACTTC.

This chain links TRBV30 with TRBJ1-1, with 10 bases that match TRBD1. The CDR3 is 13 amino acids. CDR1 GTSNPN and CDR2 SVGIG come from the germline V gene (reference sequence). Losses at the gene ends were 4 bases for V and 4 bases for J; bases not matched to a gene: 3. For the CDR3, the DNA is TGTGCCTGGATTTGGACAGGGGGCACTGAAGCTTTCTTT. Protein: CAWIWTGGTEAFF.